This is a list of T cell receptor beta chains from one sample in a study of cytomegalovirus exposure and HLA in healthy donors. Repertoires were generated with immunoSEQ multiplex PCR, while TCRdb's copy carries only in-frame clones and drops some. This sample carries around 200,000 clones, around 76% of them seen once, and the ten largest clones take approximately 2.1%. The sequenced sample consisted of PBMCs. The receptors come from a young woman in good health and CMV-seropositive. The CDR3 runs from the conserved cysteine through the conserved F or W. Fields, in order: J gene, V gene, D gene, clone size, CDR3 protein, CDR3 DNA. A D gene is named only where the DNA matches it firmly. For some rows the clone size is stated as once, few or many, or as a class when expanded; others skip it.

j_gene: TRBJ2-1
v_gene: TRBV7-2
d_gene: -
abundance: -
CDR3aa: CASSLTREGEQFF
CDR3nt: TGTGCCAGCAGCCTAACGAGGGAAGGCGAGCAGTTCTTC

j_gene: TRBJ1-4
v_gene: TRBV9
d_gene: -
abundance: -
CDR3aa: CASSPRGGGNEKLFF
CDR3nt: TGTGCCAGCAGCCCGAGGGGAGGGGGAAATGAAAAACTGTTTTTT

j_gene: TRBJ1-5
v_gene: TRBV2
d_gene: -
abundance: -
CDR3aa: CASSEGGTNQPQHF
CDR3nt: TGTGCCAGCAGCGAGGGGGGGACGAATCAGCCCCAGCATTTT

j_gene: TRBJ2-1
v_gene: TRBV2
d_gene: TRBD2
abundance: few
CDR3aa: CASGAGGYNEQFF
CDR3nt: TGTGCCAGCGGGGCGGGAGGGTACAATGAGCAGTTCTTC

j_gene: TRBJ1-2
v_gene: TRBV6-6
d_gene: -
abundance: -
CDR3aa: CASSPTPGSRGYTF
CDR3nt: TGTGCCAGCAGTCCAACACCAGGGTCGCGTGGCTACACCTTC

j_gene: TRBJ2-7
v_gene: TRBV5-4
d_gene: -
abundance: -
CDR3aa: CASSLRGEQYF
CDR3nt: TGTGCCAGCAGCTTGAGAGGAGAGCAGTACTTC

j_gene: TRBJ1-1
v_gene: TRBV9
d_gene: -
abundance: -
CDR3aa: CASAQGQNTEAFF
CDR3nt: TGTGCCAGCGCCCAGGGGCAGAACACTGAAGCTTTCTTT

j_gene: TRBJ1-2
v_gene: TRBV6-4
d_gene: TRBD1
abundance: -
CDR3aa: CASSETGAAGYTF
CDR3nt: TGTGCCAGCAGTGAGACAGGGGCGGCGGGCTACACCTTC

j_gene: TRBJ1-6
v_gene: TRBV19
d_gene: TRBD1
abundance: -
CDR3aa: CASSSGQGFGSPLHF
CDR3nt: TGTGCCAGTAGTTCCGGACAGGGCTTTGGTTCACCCCTCCACTTT

j_gene: TRBJ2-3
v_gene: TRBV13
d_gene: TRBD1
abundance: -
CDR3aa: CASSRKTGVSTDTQYF
CDR3nt: TGTGCCAGCAGCCGAAAAACAGGGGTTTCTACAGATACGCAGTATTTT

j_gene: TRBJ1-2
v_gene: TRBV27
d_gene: -
abundance: once
CDR3aa: CASSHRVGREWSSGYTF
CDR3nt: TGTGCCAGCAGCCACCGGGTTGGGAGGGAGTGGTCGAGTGGCTACACCTTC

j_gene: TRBJ1-1
v_gene: TRBV5-6
d_gene: TRBD1
abundance: -
CDR3aa: CASSLLREQGSGFTEAFF
CDR3nt: TGTGCCAGCAGCTTGTTACGAGAACAGGGGTCGGGGTTCACTGAAGCTTTCTTT

j_gene: TRBJ1-6
v_gene: TRBV4-2
d_gene: -
abundance: -
CDR3aa: CASSQDKGDSPLHF
CDR3nt: TGTGCCAGCAGCCAAGATAAGGGAGATTCACCCCTCCACTTT

j_gene: TRBJ1-6
v_gene: TRBV7-9
d_gene: TRBD1
abundance: -
CDR3aa: CASSLRDRGNSPLHF
CDR3nt: TGTGCCAGCAGCTTACGGGACAGGGGTAATTCACCCCTCCACTTT

j_gene: TRBJ2-3
v_gene: TRBV6-5
d_gene: TRBD2
abundance: -
CDR3aa: CASSYRLAGSDTQYF
CDR3nt: TGTGCCAGCAGTTACCGGCTAGCGGGGTCAGATACGCAGTATTTT

j_gene: TRBJ2-1
v_gene: TRBV27
d_gene: -
abundance: -
CDR3aa: CASSLSPGYSEQFF
CDR3nt: TGTGCCAGCAGTTTATCCCCAGGCTATAGTGAGCAGTTCTTC

j_gene: TRBJ2-1
v_gene: TRBV5-1
d_gene: -
abundance: -
CDR3aa: CASSLTGVNEQFF
CDR3nt: TGCGCCAGCAGCTTGACGGGGGTCAATGAGCAGTTCTTC

j_gene: TRBJ1-2
v_gene: TRBV9
d_gene: -
abundance: -
CDR3aa: CASSVGESNYGYTF
CDR3nt: TGTGCCAGCAGCGTAGGGGAGAGTAACTATGGCTACACCTTC

j_gene: TRBJ1-1
v_gene: TRBV5-1
d_gene: -
abundance: -
CDR3aa: CASSQKEGSTEAFF
CDR3nt: TGCGCCAGCAGCCAAAAGGAGGGGTCCACTGAAGCTTTCTTT

j_gene: TRBJ2-2
v_gene: TRBV4-3
d_gene: -
abundance: -
CDR3aa: CASSQDFRQAGELFF
CDR3nt: TGCGCCAGCAGCCAAGATTTCCGTCAGGCTGGGGAGCTGTTTTTT

j_gene: TRBJ2-1
v_gene: TRBV5-1
d_gene: -
abundance: -
CDR3aa: CASSLAVTANEQFF
CDR3nt: TGCGCCAGCAGCTTGGCCGTGACAGCCAATGAGCAGTTCTTC

j_gene: TRBJ2-1
v_gene: TRBV28
d_gene: TRBD1
abundance: -
CDR3aa: CASSSPGQVLNEQFF
CDR3nt: TGTGCCAGCAGTTCCCCGGGACAGGTACTGAATGAGCAGTTCTTC

j_gene: TRBJ2-7
v_gene: TRBV6-5
d_gene: TRBD2
abundance: -
CDR3aa: CASRRTSGYEQYF
CDR3nt: TGTGCCAGCAGACGGACTAGCGGGTACGAGCAGTACTTC

j_gene: TRBJ2-7
v_gene: TRBV5-4
d_gene: TRBD2
abundance: -
CDR3aa: CASSDTSGNYEQYF
CDR3nt: TGTGCCAGCAGCGACACTAGCGGGAACTACGAGCAGTACTTC

j_gene: TRBJ1-5
v_gene: TRBV27
d_gene: -
abundance: -
CDR3aa: CASSLFGQRSNQPQHF
CDR3nt: TGTGCCAGCAGTTTATTCGGACAGAGGAGCAATCAGCCCCAGCATTTT

j_gene: TRBJ1-3
v_gene: TRBV5-1
d_gene: -
abundance: -
CDR3aa: CASSQNTNYDSGNTIYF
CDR3nt: TGCGCCAGCAGCCAGAACACCAACTACGACTCTGGAAACACCATATATTTT

j_gene: TRBJ2-3
v_gene: TRBV6-1
d_gene: -
abundance: few
CDR3aa: CASVSSNTQYF
CDR3nt: TGTGCCAGTGTTTCGAGTAATACGCAGTATTTT

j_gene: TRBJ1-5
v_gene: TRBV28
d_gene: -
abundance: -
CDR3aa: CASQLYKGMGGFNNQPQHF
CDR3nt: TGTGCCAGCCAACTTTATAAAGGGATGGGGGGGTTCAACAATCAGCCCCAGCATTTT

j_gene: TRBJ2-3
v_gene: TRBV28
d_gene: TRBD2
abundance: -
CDR3aa: CASSFQFRTSGAGASTDTQYF
CDR3nt: TGTGCCAGCAGTTTTCAATTCCGGACTAGCGGGGCCGGAGCTAGCACAGATACGCAGTATTTT

j_gene: TRBJ2-7
v_gene: TRBV10-1
d_gene: -
abundance: -
CDR3aa: CASSDRVGHEQYF
CDR3nt: TGCGCCAGCAGTGACAGGGTCGGACACGAGCAGTACTTC

j_gene: TRBJ2-2
v_gene: TRBV5-6
d_gene: TRBD1
abundance: -
CDR3aa: CASSRTGYQSGELFF
CDR3nt: TGTGCCAGCAGCAGGACAGGGTATCAATCCGGGGAGCTGTTTTTT

j_gene: TRBJ1-2
v_gene: TRBV28
d_gene: TRBD1
abundance: -
CDR3aa: CASTQLQGAYGYTF
CDR3nt: TGTGCCAGCACCCAATTACAGGGGGCCTATGGCTACACCTTC

j_gene: TRBJ2-2
v_gene: TRBV15
d_gene: TRBD1
abundance: -
CDR3aa: CATSEGARNTGELFF
CDR3nt: TGTGCCACCTCCGAGGGGGCGAGGAACACCGGGGAGCTGTTTTTT

j_gene: TRBJ1-1
v_gene: TRBV5-6
d_gene: TRBD1
abundance: -
CDR3aa: CASSWMDRDEAFF
CDR3nt: TGTGCCAGCAGCTGGATGGACAGGGATGAAGCTTTCTTT

j_gene: TRBJ1-6
v_gene: TRBV6-5
d_gene: -
abundance: few
CDR3aa: CASMRSSYNSPLHF
CDR3nt: TGTGCCAGCATGAGGAGCTCCTATAATTCACCCCTCCACTTT

j_gene: TRBJ1-6
v_gene: TRBV19
d_gene: -
abundance: -
CDR3aa: CASSGGYNSPLHF
CDR3nt: TGTGCCAGTAGTGGAGGTTATAATTCACCCCTCCACTTT

j_gene: TRBJ1-1
v_gene: TRBV6-5
d_gene: -
abundance: -
CDR3aa: CASSYHINTEAFF
CDR3nt: TGTGCCAGCAGTTACCACATAAACACTGAAGCTTTCTTT

j_gene: TRBJ1-1
v_gene: TRBV4-3
d_gene: -
abundance: -
CDR3aa: CASSLGGALNTEAFF
CDR3nt: TGCGCCAGCAGCCTCGGTGGGGCTTTGAACACTGAAGCTTTCTTT

j_gene: TRBJ2-7
v_gene: TRBV29-1
d_gene: TRBD1
abundance: once
CDR3aa: CSVGPDRGYEQYF
CDR3nt: TGCAGCGTTGGACCGGACAGGGGCTACGAGCAGTACTTC

j_gene: TRBJ2-1
v_gene: TRBV9
d_gene: -
abundance: -
CDR3aa: CASTPGDYNEQFF
CDR3nt: TGTGCCAGCACCCCAGGGGATTACAATGAGCAGTTCTTC

j_gene: TRBJ1-2
v_gene: TRBV4-1
d_gene: -
abundance: -
CDR3aa: CASSHGTSGYTF
CDR3nt: TGCGCCAGCAGCCATGGGACTTCTGGCTACACCTTC

j_gene: TRBJ1-2
v_gene: TRBV6-5
d_gene: -
abundance: -
CDR3aa: CASGRDSVNYGYTF
CDR3nt: TGTGCCAGCGGCAGGGACTCTGTTAACTATGGCTACACCTTC

j_gene: TRBJ1-1
v_gene: TRBV5-4
d_gene: TRBD1
abundance: -
CDR3aa: CASSSGQGRTEAFF
CDR3nt: TGTGCCAGCAGCTCGGGACAGGGGAGGACTGAAGCTTTCTTT

j_gene: TRBJ1-2
v_gene: TRBV6-5
d_gene: TRBD1
abundance: few
CDR3aa: CASSPGEGGNYGYTF
CDR3nt: TGTGCCAGCAGTCCCGGGGAAGGGGGCAACTATGGCTACACCTTC

j_gene: TRBJ2-3
v_gene: TRBV19
d_gene: TRBD2
abundance: few
CDR3aa: CASNRPSGGAGDVGTQYF
CDR3nt: TGTGCCAGTAACCGGCCTAGCGGGGGGGCCGGGGATGTCGGTACGCAGTATTTT

j_gene: TRBJ2-7
v_gene: TRBV6-4
d_gene: -
abundance: -
CDR3aa: CASSDWGPDYEQYF
CDR3nt: TGTGCCAGCAGTGACTGGGGCCCCGATTACGAGCAGTACTTC

j_gene: TRBJ2-3
v_gene: TRBV12-5
d_gene: -
abundance: -
CDR3aa: CASGLVLGSSTDTQYF
CDR3nt: TGTGCTAGTGGTTTGGTTCTAGGGAGTAGCACAGATACGCAGTATTTT

j_gene: TRBJ2-1
v_gene: TRBV6-5
d_gene: -
abundance: -
CDR3aa: CASSYGAYNEQFF
CDR3nt: TGTGCCAGCAGTTACGGGGCTTACAATGAGCAGTTCTTC

j_gene: TRBJ2-1
v_gene: TRBV4-3
d_gene: -
abundance: -
CDR3aa: CASSQDLRLGGEQFF
CDR3nt: TGCGCCAGCAGCCAAGATCTCCGCCTAGGGGGTGAGCAGTTCTTC

j_gene: TRBJ2-4
v_gene: TRBV30
d_gene: -
abundance: -
CDR3aa: CAWNSPGMANIQYF
CDR3nt: TGTGCCTGGAATTCCCCAGGGATGGCAAACATTCAGTACTTC

j_gene: TRBJ1-1
v_gene: TRBV6-5
d_gene: TRBD1
abundance: -
CDR3aa: CASRGQGRNTEAFF
CDR3nt: TGTGCCAGCAGGGGACAGGGTCGGAACACTGAAGCTTTCTTT

j_gene: TRBJ1-3
v_gene: TRBV7-2
d_gene: TRBD1
abundance: few
CDR3aa: CASSSHITGAGNTIYF
CDR3nt: TGTGCCAGCAGCTCGCATATCACAGGGGCTGGAAACACCATATATTTT

j_gene: TRBJ2-1
v_gene: TRBV4-3
d_gene: TRBD2
abundance: -
CDR3aa: CASSQGASGRLNEQFF
CDR3nt: TGCGCCAGCAGCCAAGGGGCTAGCGGGAGGTTAAATGAGCAGTTCTTC

j_gene: TRBJ1-1
v_gene: TRBV5-4
d_gene: -
abundance: -
CDR3aa: CASSREGGAFF
CDR3nt: TGTGCCAGCAGCCGAGAAGGGGGAGCTTTCTTT

j_gene: TRBJ2-7
v_gene: TRBV10-2
d_gene: -
abundance: few
CDR3aa: CASSLAPYEQYF
CDR3nt: TGCGCCAGCAGTCTGGCCCCTTACGAGCAGTACTTC

j_gene: TRBJ2-7
v_gene: TRBV5-6
d_gene: TRBD1
abundance: -
CDR3aa: CASSPTGVHEQYF
CDR3nt: TGTGCCAGCAGCCCGACAGGGGTTCACGAGCAGTACTTC

j_gene: TRBJ2-2
v_gene: TRBV7-9
d_gene: -
abundance: -
CDR3aa: CASSSIRRVQGPTGELFF
CDR3nt: TGTGCCAGCAGCTCGATCCGGCGGGTACAGGGCCCCACCGGGGAGCTGTTTTTT